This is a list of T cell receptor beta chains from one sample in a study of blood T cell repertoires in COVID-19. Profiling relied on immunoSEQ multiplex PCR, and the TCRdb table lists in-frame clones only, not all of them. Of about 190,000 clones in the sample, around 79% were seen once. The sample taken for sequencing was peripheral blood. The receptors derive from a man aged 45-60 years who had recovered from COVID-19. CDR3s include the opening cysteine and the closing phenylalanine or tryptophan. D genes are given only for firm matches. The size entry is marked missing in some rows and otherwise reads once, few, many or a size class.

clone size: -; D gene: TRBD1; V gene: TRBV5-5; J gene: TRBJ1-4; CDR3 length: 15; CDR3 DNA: TGTGCCAGCAGACGGACAGGGGCAACTAATGAAAAACTGTTTTTT; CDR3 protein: CASRRTGATNEKLFF
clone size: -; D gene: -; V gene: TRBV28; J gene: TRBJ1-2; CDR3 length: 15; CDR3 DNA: TGTGCCAGCAGTGGGAGGGGCTCGTACCTCCGTGGCTACACCTTC; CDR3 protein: CASSGRGSYLRGYTF
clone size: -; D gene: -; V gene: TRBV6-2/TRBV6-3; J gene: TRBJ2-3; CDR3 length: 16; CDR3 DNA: TGTGCCAGCAGTTACTTTCGGGATGGAAGCACAGATACGCAGTATTTT; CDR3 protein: CASSYFRDGSTDTQYF
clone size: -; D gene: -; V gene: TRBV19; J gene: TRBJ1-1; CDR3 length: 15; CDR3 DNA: TGTGCCAGTAGTGGGCGGGTACAGCGGAACACTGAAGCTTTCTTT; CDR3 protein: CASSGRVQRNTEAFF
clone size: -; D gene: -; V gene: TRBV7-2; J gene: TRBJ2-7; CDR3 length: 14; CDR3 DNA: TGTGCCAGCAGCTTCTCCGCGGCCAACTACGAGCAGTACTTC; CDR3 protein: CASSFSAANYEQYF
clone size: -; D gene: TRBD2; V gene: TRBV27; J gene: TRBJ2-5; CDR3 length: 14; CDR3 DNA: TGTGCCAGCAGTTTAGGGTGGACTAGTAAGACCCAGTACTTC; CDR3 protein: CASSLGWTSKTQYF
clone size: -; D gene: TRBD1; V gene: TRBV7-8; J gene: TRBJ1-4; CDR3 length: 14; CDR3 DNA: TGTGCCAGCAGCTGGACAGGGTCCCCGGAAAAACTGTTTTTT; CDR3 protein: CASSWTGSPEKLFF
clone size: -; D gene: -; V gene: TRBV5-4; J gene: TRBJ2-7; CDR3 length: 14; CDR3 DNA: TGTGCCAGCAGCCCGACACTGGCAGTCTACGAGCAGTACTTC; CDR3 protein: CASSPTLAVYEQYF
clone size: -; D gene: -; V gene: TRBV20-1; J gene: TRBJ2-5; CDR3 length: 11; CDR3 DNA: TGCAGTGCTACTATTCAAGAGACCCAGTACTTC; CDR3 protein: CSATIQETQYF
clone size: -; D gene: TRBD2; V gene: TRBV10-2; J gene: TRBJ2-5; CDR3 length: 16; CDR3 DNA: TGCGCCAGCAGGCCTGGGGGTAGCGGGGCCCAAGAGACCCAGTACTTC; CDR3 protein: CASRPGGSGAQETQYF
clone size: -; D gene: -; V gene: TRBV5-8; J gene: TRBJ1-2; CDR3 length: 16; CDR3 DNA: TGTGCCAGCAGCTTTCTGGGGCCCAGGGCCACCTATGGCTACACCTTC; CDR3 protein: CASSFLGPRATYGYTF
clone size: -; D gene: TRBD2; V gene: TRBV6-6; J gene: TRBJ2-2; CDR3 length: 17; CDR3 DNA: TGTGCCAGCAGTCAGGGCGTGACTAGCGGGAACCCCGGGGAGCTGTTTTTT; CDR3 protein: CASSQGVTSGNPGELFF
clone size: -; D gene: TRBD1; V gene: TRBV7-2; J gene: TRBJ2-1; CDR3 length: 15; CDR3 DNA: TGTGCCAGTCGGGGGCCTCGGGACAGGGTTAATGAGCAGTTCTTC; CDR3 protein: CASRGPRDRVNEQFF
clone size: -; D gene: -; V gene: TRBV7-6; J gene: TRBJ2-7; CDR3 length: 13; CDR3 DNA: TGTGCCAGCAGCTTAGCTCTCGGTCTCGAGCAGTACTTC; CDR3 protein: CASSLALGLEQYF
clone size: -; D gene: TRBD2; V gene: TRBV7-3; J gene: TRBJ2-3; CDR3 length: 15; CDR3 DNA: TGTGCCAGCAGCCCCCTAGCGGGGCGCTGGGATACGCAGTATTTT; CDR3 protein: CASSPLAGRWDTQYF
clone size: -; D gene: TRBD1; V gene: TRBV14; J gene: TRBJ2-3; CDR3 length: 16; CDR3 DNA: TGTGCCAGCAGCCCCCTCAACCAGGGGGCCACAGATACGCAGTATTTT; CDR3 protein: CASSPLNQGATDTQYF
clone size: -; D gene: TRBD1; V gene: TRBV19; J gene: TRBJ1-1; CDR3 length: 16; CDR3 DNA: TGTGCCAGTAGTTCCCTAAAACAGGGGCCGTACACTGAAGCTTTCTTT; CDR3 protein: CASSSLKQGPYTEAFF
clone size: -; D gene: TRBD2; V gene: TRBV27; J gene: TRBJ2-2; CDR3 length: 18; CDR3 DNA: TGTGCCAGCAGTTTATGGGGACTAGCGGGATTTAGAACCGGGGAGCTGTTTTTT; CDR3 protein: CASSLWGLAGFRTGELFF
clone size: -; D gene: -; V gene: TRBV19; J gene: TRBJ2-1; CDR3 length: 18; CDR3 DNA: TGTGCCAGTAGTCTAACTGCGACTAGTATCAGACCCTACAATGAGCAGTTCTTC; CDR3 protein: CASSLTATSIRPYNEQFF
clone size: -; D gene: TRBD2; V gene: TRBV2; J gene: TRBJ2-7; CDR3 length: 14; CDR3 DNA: TGTGCCAGCAGTGAAAGGGCGGGAGACTACGAGCAGTACTTC; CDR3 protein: CASSERAGDYEQYF
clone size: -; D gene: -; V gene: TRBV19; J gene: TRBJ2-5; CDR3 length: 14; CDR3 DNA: TGTGCCAGTAGTTCGCAGGGTTCGGTTGAGACCCAGTACTTC; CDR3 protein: CASSSQGSVETQYF
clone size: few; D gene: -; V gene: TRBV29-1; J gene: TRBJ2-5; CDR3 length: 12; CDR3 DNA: TGCAGCGTTGGGCGGATCGAGGAGACCCAGTACTTC; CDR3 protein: CSVGRIEETQYF